Presented here are 3 T cell receptor beta chains from one specimen sequenced in a study of shared clonotypes between healthy human individuals. Using immunoSEQ multiplex PCR, the repertoire was profiled, and TCRdb retains in-frame clones only, with some absent. The sample contains under 2.5 million clones, around 93% of which appear only once. The sequenced sample was naive CD4+ T cells from PBMCs. Subset given: CD45RA+ positively selected. The receptors originated from a man younger than 35 in good health. Some clones in this sample may be carry-over from other donors' samples.

V is TRBV19 and J is TRBJ1-1, with D possibly matching TRBD1 (6 bases). The CDR3 extends over 15 amino acids. CDR1 and CDR2 (germline): LNHDA, SQIVND (reference sequence). V lost 3 bases and J lost 1, with 12 bases in between. CDR3 protein: CASSMGAVRNTEAFF. CDR3 sequence (DNA): TGTGCCAGTAGTATGGGGGCCGTTAGGAACACTGAAGCTTTCTTT. Complete variable domain (other parts from reference TRBV19 and TRBJ1-1): DGGITQSPKYLFRKEGQNVTLSCEQNLNHDAMYWYRQDPGQGLRLIYYSQIVNDFQKGDIAEGYSVSREKKESFPLTVTSAQKNPTAFYLCASSMGAVRNTEAFFGQGTRLTVV.

The chain couples TRBV11-3 to TRBJ2-2; 9 bases match TRBD2. Looked up from germline, CDR1 is SGHNT and CDR2 is YENEEA. The J segment lost 1 base and the V segment lost 5 bases, leaving 2 bases of the junction unmatched. The CDR3 covers 15 residues. CDR3 nucleotide sequence: TGTGCCAGCAGCCAGACTAGCGGGAACACCGGGGAGCTGTTTTTT. It codes for CASSQTSGNTGELFF.

The chain recombines TRBV7-6 with TRBJ1-2; D gene ambiguous. Trimming took off 5 bases at V and 1 base at J, with 11 bases between the two ends. The germline V gene has CDR1 SGHVS and CDR2 FNYEAQ. This CDR3 spans 14 amino acids. CDR3 in amino acids: CASSPTKGNYGYTF. As DNA, the CDR3 is TGTGCCAGCAGCCCTACAAAGGGTAACTATGGCTACACCTTC.